One TCR beta chain is described in this entry. The antigen is unknown. The data were obtained in a study of T cells expressing NK-cell markers. Study background: Sorted CD3+CD56+NKG2C+, CD3+CD56+NKG2C- and CD3+CD56-NKG2C+ T cells supplied TCR beta repertoires. Eight donors were sequenced, of whom seven were HCMV-seropositive, while the remaining one was HCMV-seronegative.

Study observations and caveats: Dominant NKG2C+ clonotypes accounted for about 1.0-8% of CD8+ T cells in more than five donors. These same clonotypes (in several donors) also led the CD3+CD56-NKG2C+ fraction.

TCRdb reprocessed the 5' RACE reads, with one entry per CDR3 protein and no DNA. Its table lists about 450,000 distinct CDR3 sequences. The length of the CDR3 is 15 residues. Germline V gene lookup returns CDR1 ENHRY and CDR2 SYGVKD. V gene TRBV10-3 combines with J gene TRBJ2-1; TCRdb lists TRBD2, though no DNA is available to test this call. The sample comprised blood T cells: a sorted CD56 or NKG2C T cell subset, CD4+ or CD8+ T cells, or bulk PBMC T cells (not recorded which). This clonotype originated in a woman aged 18 to 75 in good health. CDR3 protein: CAISVGGGAVDEQFF.